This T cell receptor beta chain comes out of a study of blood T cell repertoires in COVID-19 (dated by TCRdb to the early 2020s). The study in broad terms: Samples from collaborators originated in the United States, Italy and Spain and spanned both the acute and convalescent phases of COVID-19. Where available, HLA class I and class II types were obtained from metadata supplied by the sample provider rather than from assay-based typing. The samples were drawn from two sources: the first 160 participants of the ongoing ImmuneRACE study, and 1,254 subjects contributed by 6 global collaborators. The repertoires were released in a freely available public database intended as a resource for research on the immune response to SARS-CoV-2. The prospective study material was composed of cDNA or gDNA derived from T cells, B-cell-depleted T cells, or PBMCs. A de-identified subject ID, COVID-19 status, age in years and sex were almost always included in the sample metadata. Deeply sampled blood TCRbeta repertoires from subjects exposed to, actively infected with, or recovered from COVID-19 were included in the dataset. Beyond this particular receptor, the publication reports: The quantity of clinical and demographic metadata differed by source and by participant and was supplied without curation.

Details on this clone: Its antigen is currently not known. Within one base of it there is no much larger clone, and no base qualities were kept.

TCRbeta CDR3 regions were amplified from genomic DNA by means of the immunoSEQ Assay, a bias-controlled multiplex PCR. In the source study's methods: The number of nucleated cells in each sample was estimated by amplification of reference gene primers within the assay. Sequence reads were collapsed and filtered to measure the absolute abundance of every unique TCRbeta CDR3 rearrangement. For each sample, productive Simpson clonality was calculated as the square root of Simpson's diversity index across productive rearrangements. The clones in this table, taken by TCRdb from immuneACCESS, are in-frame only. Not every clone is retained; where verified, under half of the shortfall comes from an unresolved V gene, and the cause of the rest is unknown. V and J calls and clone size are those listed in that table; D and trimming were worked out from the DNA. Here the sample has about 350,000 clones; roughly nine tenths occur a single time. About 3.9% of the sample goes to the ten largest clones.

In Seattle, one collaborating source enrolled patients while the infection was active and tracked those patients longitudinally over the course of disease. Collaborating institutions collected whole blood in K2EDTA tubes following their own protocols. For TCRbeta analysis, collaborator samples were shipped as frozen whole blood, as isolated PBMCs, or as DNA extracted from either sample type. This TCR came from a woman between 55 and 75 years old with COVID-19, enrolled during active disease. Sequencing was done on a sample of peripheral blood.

The CDR3 in this case is CASSSGVGQPQHF. The DNA is as follows: TGTGCCAGCAGTTCAGGGGTGGGTCAGCCCCAGCATTTT. The chain couples TRBV7-9 to TRBJ1-5; the D segment could be TRBD1, given 6 matching bases. CDR1 and CDR2 are read off the germline V gene (reference sequence) as SEHNR and FQNEAQ. Measured from the cysteine to the phenylalanine, the CDR3 is 13 residues long. The only DNA kept is the CDR3, 39 bases in frame from the first base. The trim is 6 bases for V and 6 bases for J, with a gap of 12 bases between the germline ends.